The T cell receptor (beta chain) described here comes from a study of brain metastases from non-small cell lung cancer. Study observations and caveats: T-cell infiltration was lower in brain metastases than primaries (P < 0.001).

To note about this clone: Antigen specificity is unknown.

Produced via immunoSEQ multiplex PCR; TCRdb's table is partial and in-frame only. Altogether approximately 2,700 clones are present, roughly 80% being singletons, with the ten largest covering 18%. Germline V gives CDR1 MNHEY, CDR2 SVGEGT. The CDR3 consists of 16 residues. With 5 bases clipped from V and 0 bases from J, the junction kept 8 bases outside the gene matches. The receptor comes from a donor at least 40 years old with non-small cell lung cancer. The sample consisted of primary lung tumor tissue. The chain has TRBV6-2 or TRBV6-3 and TRBJ2-3; 7 bases match TRBD1. CDR3 bases: TGTGCCAGCAGTCAGGGACAGACCTCTAGCACAGATACGCAGTATTTT. Encoded protein: CASSQGQTSSTDTQYF.